These 24 T cell receptor beta chains were all obtained from the same sample, sequenced in a study of regulatory T cells in long-lasting Graves disease. Arm-PCR of CDR3 regions with iRepertoire HTBI primers generated TCR beta libraries. TCRdb redid the calling of the multiplex PCR reads with MiXCR, one entry per CDR3 protein. The sample has nearly 350,000 distinct CDR3 sequences, about 20% seen once. Stated time point: persistent/refractory GD, antithyroid drugs over 5 years with positive TRAb. RNA extracted from PBMCs served as the sequencing template. Sample: peripheral blood mononuclear cells (PBMCs), taken when the disease was refractory, from a patient treated with antithyroid drugs. These receptors all stem from a female donor with Graves disease.

Many counts were recorded for this clonotype. The chain links TRBV29-1 to TRBJ1-1; no definite D call. The germline V and J ends were trimmed by 2 bases and 4 bases, with 14 bases remaining between them. The CDR3 sequence is 14 residues long. CDR1 is SQVTM and CDR2 is ANQGSEA in the germline V gene. CDR3 bases: TGCAGCGTTGAAAAGGTATTAGTTCCCACTGAAGCTTTCTTT. This sequence encodes CSVEKVLVPTEAFF.

This chain joins TRBV9 and TRBJ2-2, with 8 bases aligning to TRBD2. Germline CDR1 SGDLS, CDR2 YYNGEE. The V gene end was trimmed by 4 bases and the J gene end by 4 bases; junction bases not matched to a gene: 6. The CDR3 totals 15 residues. The CDR3 loop is CASSPLAERTGELFF. In DNA form, the CDR3 reads TGTGCCAGCAGCCCACTAGCGGAGCGCACCGGGGAGCTGTTTTTT.

This clonotype has at least ten counts. The rearrangement joins TRBV7-9 to TRBJ2-5; 9 nucleotides agree with TRBD2. The germline gives CDR1 SEHNR, CDR2 FQNEAQ (reference sequence). V trimming: 5 bases; J trimming: 12 bases; junction bases outside the gene matches: 10. There are 13 residues in the CDR3. DNA for the CDR3: TGTGCCAGCAGCCTCACCAGTAGCGGGAGTGAGTACTTC. Its protein product is CASSLTSSGSEYF.

This clonotype was detected a few times. This chain uses TRBV12-3 or TRBV12-4 with TRBJ2-1; D gene uncertain. V lost 3 bases to trimming and J lost 4 bases, with 7 bases between them. CDR3 length equals 13 residues. DNA of the CDR3: TGTGCCAGCAGTTTCTCAGTTTACAATGAGCAGTTCTTC. Translation gives CASSFSVYNEQFF.

This clonotype was observed a few times. A much bigger clone sits one base away, suggesting this may be a read error. The genes are TRBV6-1 and TRBJ2-7, with D possibly being TRBD2 (6 bases). The V end lost 6 bases, the J end lost 5 bases, and 26 bases lay between the germline ends. Per germline, CDR1 MNHNS and CDR2 SASEGT. CDR3 size: 17 residues. CDR3 coding DNA: TGTGCCAGCAGCTTGAGAGTCTCTAGCGAGCACAGCGACGAGCAGTACTTC. Translation: CASSLRVSSEHSDEQYF.

This clonotype has only a few counts. The rearrangement uses TRBV7-6 and TRBJ1-6, with D possibly matching TRBD1 (6 bases). This CDR3 has 18 residues. Per the germline V gene, CDR1 is SGHVS and CDR2 is FNYEAQ. V lost 1 base, J lost 10 bases, and 23 bases lay in between. CDR3 in DNA: TGTGCCAGCAGCTTAGGGGTCTACAGGTGGGGGCGAAGATCACCCCTCCACTTT. Translated: CASSLGVYRWGRRSPLHF.

Many counts were recorded for this clonotype. This chain connects TRBV29-1 to TRBJ2-7, with TRBD1 matching 9 bases. The CDR3 is made up of 12 amino acids. V lost 7 bases and J lost 5; bases outside the gene matches: 6. Germline CDR1 reads SQVTM; CDR2 reads ANQGSEA. The CDR3 DNA follows: TGCAGCGCCGGGACAGGGCCCCACGAGCAGTACTTC. As protein: CSAGTGPHEQYF.

This clonotype was seen only a few times. The chain couples TRBV4-1 to TRBJ1-2; no reliable D call. Trimming removed 1 base at V and 3 bases at J, with 12 bases between. This CDR3 region has 15 residues. Looked up from germline, CDR1 is MGHRA and CDR2 is YSYEKL. In DNA form, the CDR3 reads TGCGCCAGCAGCCAAGTCACCGTCGGAGACTATGGCTACACCTTC. Translating it yields CASSQVTVGDYGYTF.

Note on this clonotype: Only one base separates this from a far larger clonotype, so it likely reflects a read error. In this CDR3 the conserved last residue, phenylalanine or tryptophan, is missing, so a read error is likely. The chain couples TRBV27 to TRBJ1-1; D remains unclear. V lost 4 bases and J lost 0, with 27 bases in between. Germline CDR1 reads MNHEY; CDR2 reads SMNVEV (reference sequence). CDR3 length: 20 residues. DNA for the CDR3: TGTGCCAGCAGTTACGCAGGCCGTGGACGGAAGTTCAAGGTGAACACTGAAGCTTTCTCT. This sequence encodes CASSYAGRGRKFKVNTEAFS.

This clonotype has only a few counts. The chain links TRBV5-1 to TRBJ1-2; no clear D gene. Germline loops: CDR1 SGHRS, CDR2 YFSETQ. The CDR3 covers 18 residues. Trimming pared 0 bases from V and 2 bases from J, leaving 20 bases between. The CDR3 DNA sequence: TGCGCCAGCAGCTTGGTTGGGTCAAAAGGACTGGAGAACTATGGCTACACCTTC. This sequence encodes CASSLVGSKGLENYGYTF.

Ten or more counts support this clonotype. The chain employs TRBV28 and TRBJ2-7; D is possibly TRBD2 (5 bases). This CDR3 is built from 13 residues. Germline values: CDR1 MDHEN, CDR2 SYDVKM. V lost 9 bases and J lost 0, with 12 bases in between. In DNA, the CDR3 is TGTGCCAGTACCCAAGGGAGCTCCTACGAGCAGTACTTC. It translates to CASTQGSSYEQYF.

There are many counts of this clonotype. This rearrangement joins TRBV7-2 to TRBJ2-5; TRBD2 matches 9 bases. The CDR3 has 17 amino acids. CDR1 is SGHTA, CDR2 FQGNSA, per germline. J gave up 2 bases and V 5 bases, and 12 bases lay outside the gene matches. This CDR3 is CASSNGLLAGAQETQYF. For the CDR3, the DNA is TGTGCCAGCAGCAATGGGCTACTAGCGGGTGCACAAGAGACCCAGTACTTC.

The J gene is TRBJ1-4, the V gene TRBV11-2; tentatively, D is TRBD1 (5 bases). The length of the CDR3 is 15 residues. Germline V gene data show CDR1 as SGHAT and CDR2 as FQNNGV. V was trimmed by 5 bases and J by 7 bases, leaving 17 bases between them. The CDR3 here is CASSPGGRGSEKLFF. CDR3 in DNA: TGTGCCAGCAGCCCCGGGGGAAGAGGAAGTGAAAAACTGTTTTTT.

The gene calls are TRBV10-3 and TRBJ2-7, with a tentative D call TRBD1 (5 bases). Trimming took 3 bases from V and 6 from J, leaving 12 bases between them. The CDR3 runs 13 residues. The germline V gene has CDR1 ENHRY and CDR2 SYGVKD. The CDR3 spells CAISDTGSCEQYF. The CDR3 DNA sequence: TGTGCCATCAGTGATACAGGAAGCTGCGAGCAGTACTTC.

Ten or more counts support this clonotype. The chain couples TRBV12-3 or TRBV12-4 to TRBJ2-7; perhaps D is TRBD1 or TRBD2 (7 bases each). The CDR3 covers 14 residues. The ends were cut back, 3 bases at V and 4 bases at J, with 13 bases in the middle. CDR3 nucleotides: TGTGCCAGCAGTTTCGCCAGGGGGGGGTACGAGCAGTACTTC. Protein: CASSFARGGYEQYF.

The table lists this clonotype with a few counts. V is TRBV27 and J is TRBJ1-4; D unclear. The CDR3 runs to 14 residues. V shed 8 bases and J shed 8 bases, with 18 bases lying between them. Per germline, CDR1 MNHEY and CDR2 SMNVEV (reference sequence). The CDR3 region has the DNA TGTGCCAGCGGGCTACGGGGAGCTCAGGAAAAACTGTTTTTT. It specifies CASGLRGAQEKLFF.

The genes are TRBV18 and TRBJ2-5, with no clear D. V lost 2 bases, J lost 0 bases, and 16 bases lay in between. This CDR3 contains 17 residues. Per the germline V gene, CDR1 is KGHSH and CDR2 is LQKENI. CDR3 residues: CASSPSQPGRNQETQYF. The CDR3 coding sequence is TGTGCCAGCTCACCATCACAACCTGGGCGAAACCAAGAGACCCAGTACTTC.

The table lists this clonotype with many counts. V usage is TRBV12-3 or TRBV12-4 and J usage is TRBJ2-7; no definite D call. Trimming pared 6 bases from V and 3 bases from J, leaving 15 bases between. The CDR3 extends over 14 amino acids. The CDR3 DNA sequence: TGTGCCAGCAGCTTCGGGCAGGTCGGCTACGAGCAGTACTTC. Translating it yields CASSFGQVGYEQYF.

About this clonotype itself: It may be a read error: a sequence one base away is much more abundant. This chain links TRBV6-1 with TRBJ1-1; no firm D call. Trimming removed 10 bases at V and 0 bases at J, with 15 bases between. The CDR3 length is 14 residues. Germline CDR1 MNHNS, CDR2 SASEGT. CDR3 nucleotide sequence: TGTGCCATTGCGATACATGGCTTGAACACTGAAGCTTTCTTT. It yields the protein CAIAIHGLNTEAFF.

Many counts were recorded for this clonotype. The rearrangement joins TRBV15 to TRBJ1-2; D possibly corresponds to TRBD1 (5 bases). Trimming took off 3 bases at V and 5 bases at J, with 13 bases between the two ends. CDR3 size: 14 residues. Germline lookup yields CDR1 LNHNV and CDR2 YYDKDF (reference sequence). CDR3 in DNA: TGTGCCACCAGCAGTTGGGGCCAGGGTTATGGCTACACCTTC. Translated, it gives CATSSWGQGYGYTF.

This clonotype appeared a few times. The V and J genes are TRBV4-1 and TRBJ2-5, with a tentative D call TRBD1 (7 bases). Germline V gene lookup returns CDR1 MGHRA and CDR2 YSYEKL. The length of the CDR3 is 14 residues. The ends were cut back, 3 bases at V and 6 bases at J, with 14 bases in the middle. The chain's CDR3 is CASSQAGQPKTQYF. As DNA, the CDR3 is TGCGCCAGCAGCCAGGCGGGACAGCCAAAGACCCAGTACTTC.

DNA of the CDR3: TGCAGTGCTAGTTACGGGAGCTATAATTCACCCCTCCACTTT. Its protein is CSASYGSYNSPLHF. The chain uses TRBV20-1 and TRBJ1-6; D uncertain. V lost 3 bases to trimming and J lost 3 bases, with 9 bases between them. This CDR3 has 14 residues. The V gene's germline CDR1 is DFQATT and CDR2 SNEGSKA (reference sequence).

This clonotype was observed at least ten times. V usage is TRBV3-1 and J usage is TRBJ1-6; no reliable D call. The CDR3 is 14 residues long. Germline CDR1 LGHDT, CDR2 YNNKEL (reference sequence). Trimming pared 1 base from V and 6 bases from J, leaving 7 bases between. CDR3 in amino acids: CASSQVPGNSPLHF. The CDR3 nucleotides are TGTGCCAGCAGCCAAGTTCCTGGTAATTCACCCCTCCACTTT.

The V and J genes are TRBV5-5 and TRBJ2-7, with D perhaps being TRBD1 or TRBD2 (6 bases each). The germline V and J ends were trimmed by 6 bases and 2 bases, with 18 bases remaining between them. CDR1 SGHKS and CDR2 YYEKEE come from the germline V gene (reference sequence). The CDR3 runs 15 residues. The CDR3 region has the DNA TGTGCCAGCACCGGGGCGGGACATAGCCCCTACGAGCAGTACTTC. It translates to CASTGAGHSPYEQYF.